Listed below are T cell receptor beta chains from one sample, sequenced in a study of OX40 agonist ivuxolimab in advanced cancers. Clones were sequenced by immunoSEQ multiplex PCR, and TCRdb holds only the in-frame ones, with some missing. Of roughly 36,000 clones detected, roughly 82% appear once; the ten largest clones hold over 20%. Sample: CD4+ or CD8+ T cells sorted from blood, taken in a trial of the OX40 agonist ivuxolimab. These receptor sequences come from an adult with an advanced solid tumor such as melanoma, head and neck, liver or kidney cancer. The CDR3 runs from the conserved cysteine through the conserved F or W. D genes are given only for firm matches. Only part of the rows carry a size: once, few, many, or a class if the clone is expanded.

CDR3 DNA: TGTGCCAGCAGCGCCAATACAGCGGGCGGGACCCAGTACTTC
CDR3 protein: CASSANTAGGTQYF
clone size: -
J gene: TRBJ2-5
V gene: TRBV5-6
D gene: -

CDR3 DNA: TGTGCCAGCAGCTCCGGAGGGACAGGGGGCAAGTACACCATATATTTT
CDR3 protein: CASSSGGTGGKYTIYF
clone size: -
J gene: TRBJ1-3
V gene: TRBV7-8
D gene: TRBD1

CDR3 DNA: TGCGCCAGCAGCTACACGTCAGGGTTGGGATCCTACGAGCAGTACTTC
CDR3 protein: CASSYTSGLGSYEQYF
clone size: few
J gene: TRBJ2-7
V gene: TRBV5-1
D gene: -

CDR3 DNA: TGTGCCTGGAGTTTCGCAGCGAACACTGAAGCTTTCTTT
CDR3 protein: CAWSFAANTEAFF
clone size: -
J gene: TRBJ1-1
V gene: TRBV30
D gene: -

CDR3 DNA: TGTGCCAGCAGCTTTGGGGCGGTGGATACGCAGTATTTT
CDR3 protein: CASSFGAVDTQYF
clone size: -
J gene: TRBJ2-3
V gene: TRBV11-2
D gene: -

CDR3 DNA: TGTGCCAGCAGCTTAACGGGGGGGAACACTGAAGCTTTCTTT
CDR3 protein: CASSLTGGNTEAFF
clone size: once
J gene: TRBJ1-1
V gene: TRBV7-8
D gene: -

CDR3 DNA: TGCGCCAGCAGCTCGAGACAGGGCTACGAGCAGTACTTC
CDR3 protein: CASSSRQGYEQYF
clone size: -
J gene: TRBJ2-7
V gene: TRBV5-1
D gene: TRBD1

CDR3 DNA: TGTGCCAGCGGCTCAGAGGGGGGTAGAGGGGAGGGCCAAACAGATACGCAGTATTTT
CDR3 protein: CASGSEGGRGEGQTDTQYF
clone size: -
J gene: TRBJ2-3
V gene: TRBV27
D gene: -

CDR3 DNA: TGTGCCAGCAGCTTATTTAGCGGGGGCCAAGAGACCCAGTACTTC
CDR3 protein: CASSLFSGGQETQYF
clone size: -
J gene: TRBJ2-5
V gene: TRBV7-6
D gene: TRBD2

CDR3 DNA: TGTGCCACCAGCAGAGACCCGGGTGGGAACACTGAAGCTTTCTTT
CDR3 protein: CATSRDPGGNTEAFF
clone size: -
J gene: TRBJ1-1
V gene: TRBV15
D gene: -

CDR3 DNA: TGTGCCAGCAGCCCCCGGAGGGGCACTTACAATGAGCAGTTCTTC
CDR3 protein: CASSPRRGTYNEQFF
clone size: once
J gene: TRBJ2-1
V gene: TRBV5-4
D gene: -

CDR3 DNA: TGTGCCAGCAGTCCTGGGAGCAATGAGCAGTTCTTC
CDR3 protein: CASSPGSNEQFF
clone size: -
J gene: TRBJ2-1
V gene: TRBV27
D gene: -

CDR3 DNA: TGTGCCAGCAGTGATGGCAGAAATCAAGAGACCCAGTACTTC
CDR3 protein: CASSDGRNQETQYF
clone size: -
J gene: TRBJ2-5
V gene: TRBV2
D gene: -

CDR3 DNA: TGTGCCAGCAGCTTAGCGGCAGGGGGCGCTTCCGAGCAGTACTTC
CDR3 protein: CASSLAAGGASEQYF
clone size: -
J gene: TRBJ2-7
V gene: TRBV6-5
D gene: TRBD1

CDR3 DNA: TGTGCCAGCAGAAAAAGCGGGGGCGGTTTCTACGAGCAGTACTTC
CDR3 protein: CASRKSGGGFYEQYF
clone size: few
J gene: TRBJ2-7
V gene: TRBV7-2
D gene: TRBD2

CDR3 DNA: TGTGCCACGACTAGCGGGAGGGTCCAAGAGACCCAGTACTTC
CDR3 protein: CATTSGRVQETQYF
clone size: -
J gene: TRBJ2-5
V gene: TRBV2
D gene: TRBD2

CDR3 DNA: TGCGCCAGCAGTAAAAGCGGGAGGTCCGACGAGCAGTACTTC
CDR3 protein: CASSKSGRSDEQYF
clone size: -
J gene: TRBJ2-7
V gene: TRBV10-2
D gene: TRBD2

CDR3 DNA: TGTGCCAGCAGCTTATTGGGTAATGGAAACACCATATATTTT
CDR3 protein: CASSLLGNGNTIYF
clone size: -
J gene: TRBJ1-3
V gene: TRBV7-8
D gene: -

CDR3 DNA: TGTGCCAGCAGCTTACCCGAACGGGGGACCCAGTACTTC
CDR3 protein: CASSLPERGTQYF
clone size: once
J gene: TRBJ2-5
V gene: TRBV5-6
D gene: -

CDR3 DNA: TGTGCCAGCAGTAAGGACAGCGCAACTAATGAAAAACTGTTTTTT
CDR3 protein: CASSKDSATNEKLFF
clone size: -
J gene: TRBJ1-4
V gene: TRBV2
D gene: -

CDR3 DNA: TGTGCCAGCAGCGTAAGGCAGGGGCCCACCTACGAGCAGTACTTC
CDR3 protein: CASSVRQGPTYEQYF
clone size: -
J gene: TRBJ2-7
V gene: TRBV9
D gene: -

CDR3 DNA: TGTGCCAGCAGTTTTCGGACAGGGGATTTCCACGAGCAGTACTTC
CDR3 protein: CASSFRTGDFHEQYF
clone size: -
J gene: TRBJ2-7
V gene: TRBV28
D gene: TRBD1

CDR3 DNA: TGTGCCAGCACCGGGGACAGGTCGTATCTTGTCTATGGCTACACCTTC
CDR3 protein: CASTGDRSYLVYGYTF
clone size: -
J gene: TRBJ1-2
V gene: TRBV6-6
D gene: TRBD1

CDR3 DNA: TGTGCCAGCAGCCCTCTTAGCGGGGCATCCTACAATGAGCAGTTCTTC
CDR3 protein: CASSPLSGASYNEQFF
clone size: -
J gene: TRBJ2-1
V gene: TRBV25-1
D gene: TRBD2

CDR3 DNA: TGTGCCAGCAGTTACTCAATGGGGTCGACTAACTATGGCTACACCTTC
CDR3 protein: CASSYSMGSTNYGYTF
clone size: -
J gene: TRBJ1-2
V gene: TRBV6-6
D gene: -

CDR3 DNA: TGTGCCAGTAGCATTGGTGCGCAGGGTGCCGCAGATACGCAGTATTTT
CDR3 protein: CASSIGAQGAADTQYF
clone size: -
J gene: TRBJ2-3
V gene: TRBV19
D gene: -

CDR3 DNA: TGTGCCAGCAAAGAGTCAGGGGAAGGCTATGGCTACACCTTC
CDR3 protein: CASKESGEGYGYTF
clone size: -
J gene: TRBJ1-2
V gene: TRBV6-5
D gene: -

CDR3 DNA: TGTGCCAGCAGTTCGCTCGAGCAGTACTTC
CDR3 protein: CASSSLEQYF
clone size: -
J gene: TRBJ2-7
V gene: TRBV6-6
D gene: -

CDR3 DNA: TGTGCCAGCAGCTTAGAACAGATCAATCAGCCCCAGCATTTT
CDR3 protein: CASSLEQINQPQHF
clone size: -
J gene: TRBJ1-5
V gene: TRBV7-8
D gene: -

CDR3 DNA: TGTGCCAGCAGCTTCGATGGTTTCGGCACAGATACGCAGTATTTT
CDR3 protein: CASSFDGFGTDTQYF
clone size: once
J gene: TRBJ2-3
V gene: TRBV5-4
D gene: -

CDR3 DNA: TGTGCCAGCAGCCTCTCGAGACTCGAGCAGTTCTTC
CDR3 protein: CASSLSRLEQFF
clone size: -
J gene: TRBJ2-1
V gene: TRBV6-5
D gene: -

CDR3 DNA: TGTGCCAGTAGTGAGGGGCGCAATCAGCCCCAGCATTTT
CDR3 protein: CASSEGRNQPQHF
clone size: -
J gene: TRBJ1-5
V gene: TRBV19
D gene: -

CDR3 DNA: TGCGCCAGCAGCCAAGGGACAGGGAAAGAACCCCTCCACTTT
CDR3 protein: CASSQGTGKEPLHF
clone size: -
J gene: TRBJ1-6
V gene: TRBV4-3
D gene: TRBD1

CDR3 DNA: TGTGCCAGCAGCTCCTTGGGCCTTACAAGAGAAGCTTTCTTT
CDR3 protein: CASSSLGLTREAFF
clone size: -
J gene: TRBJ1-1
V gene: TRBV7-3
D gene: -

CDR3 DNA: TGTGCCAGTAGTACAGAACTTCGGGGGAGTGAGCAGTTCTTC
CDR3 protein: CASSTELRGSEQFF
clone size: -
J gene: TRBJ2-1
V gene: TRBV19
D gene: -

CDR3 DNA: TGTGCCAGCACCCGGGACGGCGGAGGAAACACCATATATTTT
CDR3 protein: CASTRDGGGNTIYF
clone size: once
J gene: TRBJ1-3
V gene: TRBV5-4
D gene: -